One and the same sample provided the 18 T cell receptor beta chains below, sequenced in a study of T cell repertoires in cytomegalovirus infection. TCRdb reprocessed the reads with MiXCR, giving one entry per CDR3 protein. The sample lists about 830,000 distinct CDR3 sequences; around a third were seen once. For these TCRs, the target antigens are not known. The source was cultured CD8+ T cells from PBMCs, collected from culture after CMV antigen stimulation. The origin of the receptors is a human donor in good health (CMV status not recorded). Some clones in this sample may be carry-over from other donors' samples.

This clonotype was counted a few times. The CDR3 nucleotides are TGTGCCAGCAAATTACCGGGCCTTGGAAACACCATATATTTT. Translated: CASKLPGLGNTIYF. The chain combines TRBV7-9 with TRBJ1-3; no definite D call. V dropped 7 bases and J dropped 3 bases, with 13 bases sitting between them. Germline values: CDR1 SEHNR, CDR2 FQNEAQ (reference sequence). CDR3 length: 14 amino acids. Using reference TRBV7-9 and TRBJ1-3 for the parts outside the CDR3, the full variable domain is DTGVSQNPRHKITKRGQNVTFRCDPISEHNRLYWYRQTLGQGPEFLTYFQNEAQLEKSRLLSDRFSAERPKGSFSTLEIQRTEQGDSAMYLCASKLPGLGNTIYFGEGSWLTVV.

Only a few counts were recorded for this clonotype. The chain combines TRBV7-6 with TRBJ2-7; D not resolved. The CDR3 has 13 residues. Trimming left V 3 bases short and J 5 bases short, with 11 bases between. The germline V gene has CDR1 SGHVS and CDR2 FNYEAQ. The CDR3 nucleotides are TGTGCCAGCAGCTTGTTAGGGATCGACGAGCAGTACGTC. Translation gives CASSLLGIDEQYV.

The rearrangement links TRBV14 to TRBJ2-3; D not resolved. Germline-derived CDR1 and CDR2 are SGHDN and FVKESK. CDR3 length: 15 amino acids. V was shortened by 0 bases and J by 0 bases, with 7 bases between the two germline ends. The CDR3 region is CASSQDVGSTDTQYF. The CDR3 DNA sequence: TGTGCCAGCAGCCAAGATGTCGGTAGCACAGATACGCAGTATTTT.

Many counts were recorded for this clonotype. The chain couples TRBV7-6 to TRBJ2-2; possible D gene TRBD1, 6 bases. The CDR3 is made up of 14 amino acids. Looked up from germline, CDR1 is SGHVS and CDR2 is FNYEAQ. The ends were cut back, 2 bases at V and 6 bases at J, with 10 bases in the middle. CDR3 DNA sequence: TGTGCCAGCAGCTTATTATCAGGGGCCGGGGAGCTGTTTTTT. Translating gives CASSLLSGAGELFF.

V is TRBV7-6 and J is TRBJ1-3; no firm D call. The ends were cut back, 0 bases at V and 0 bases at J, with 12 bases in the middle. This CDR3 is built from 17 residues. Germline CDR1 and CDR2: SGHVS and FNYEAQ. The CDR3 protein is CASSLAMNGNSGNTIYF. For the CDR3, the DNA is TGTGCCAGCAGCTTAGCGATGAACGGCAACTCTGGAAACACCATATATTTT.

This clonotype has only a few counts. The J gene is TRBJ1-5, the V gene TRBV28; the match to TRBD1 covers 12 bases. The trim removed 5 bases at V and 5 bases at J, leaving 13 bases unmatched. The CDR3 totals 18 residues. CDR1 and CDR2 (germline): MDHEN, SYDVKM. The CDR3 nucleotides read TGTGCCAGCAGTCCTAGAGTTTCCGGGACAGGGGGCCATCAGCCCCAGCATTTT. It yields the protein CASSPRVSGTGGHQPQHF.

This clonotype has just a few counts. The chain is built from TRBV6-5 and TRBJ1-2; 9 bases fit TRBD1. The length of the CDR3 is 15 residues. Germline CDR1 MNHEY, CDR2 SVGAGI. Trimming cost V 6 bases and J 0 bases; bases outside gene matches: 5. CDR3 sequence reads: CASRRQGGANYGYTF. In DNA form, the CDR3 reads TGTGCCAGCAGACGACAGGGGGGAGCTAACTATGGCTACACCTTC.

On this clonotype: The junction departs from the called germline gene at one end, perhaps through a read error. The rearrangement links TRBV19 to TRBJ2-7; D remains ambiguous. In germline, CDR1 is LNHDA, CDR2 SQIVND (reference sequence). The CDR3 runs to 14 residues. CDR3 protein: CASSIAVPSYELYF. Here the CDR3 DNA reads TGTGCCAGTAGTATCGCAGTCCCGAGCTACGAGCTGTACTTC.

V and J are TRBV6-2 or TRBV6-3 and TRBJ1-1; D unclear. The germline CDR1 and CDR2 sequences are MNHEY and SVGEGT. The CDR3 loop spans 13 amino acids. The V and J ends lost 6 bases and 1 base respectively, with 9 bases between them. CDR3 loop: CASRWVKNTEAFF. The CDR3 coding sequence is TGTGCCAGCAGATGGGTAAAGAACACTGAAGCTTTCTTT.

This clonotype is a singleton in its sample. A much larger clonotype is one base distant, so this may be a read error. The V and J genes are TRBV7-6 and TRBJ1-4, with no clear D. Germline V gene sequence: CDR1 SGHVS, CDR2 FNYEAQ. Between the trimmed V and J ends, which lost 5 bases and 0 bases, there was a span of 19 bases. The CDR3 is 18 residues long. The CDR3 DNA reads TGTGCCAGCAGCCAAGTCTGGGTCGAGACAACAACTAATGAAAAACTGTTTTTT. This translates into CASSQVWVETTTNEKLFF.

The chain links TRBV20-1 to TRBJ2-7; D unresolved. The V end lost 4 bases, the J end lost 4 bases, and 8 bases lay between the germline ends. CDR3 length: 11 amino acids. Germline V lookup: CDR1 DFQATT, CDR2 SNEGSKA (reference sequence). Written as DNA, the CDR3 is TGCAGTGCTAAGGACGGATACGAGCAGTACTTC. Residues: CSAKDGYEQYF.

This clonotype was observed many times. The chain employs TRBV6-5 and TRBJ2-6, with 10 bases aligning to TRBD2. J lost 2 bases, V lost 4 bases, and 11 bases had no gene match. Per the germline V gene, CDR1 is MNHEY and CDR2 is SVGAGI. There are 19 residues in the CDR3. Here the CDR3 reads CASSSGLATVTPGANVLTF. The DNA for the CDR3 is TGTGCCAGCAGTTCGGGACTAGCGACAGTAACGCCTGGGGCCAACGTCCTGACTTTC.

This rearrangement joins TRBV20-1 to TRBJ1-1, with unresolved D. This CDR3 is built from 13 residues. Trimming cost V 0 bases and J 3 bases, with 8 bases left between them. Germline V lookup: CDR1 DFQATT, CDR2 SNEGSKA (reference sequence). Written as DNA, the CDR3 is TGCAGTGCTAGAGATCTCGGGGACACTGAAGCTTTCTTT. This sequence encodes CSARDLGDTEAFF.

CDR3 in DNA: TGTGCCAGCATGCGAGAGTGGATGAACACTGAAGCTTTCTTT. This sequence encodes CASMREWMNTEAFF. The chain recombines TRBV27 with TRBJ1-1; D remains ambiguous. CDR3 length: 14 residues. Germline V gene lookup returns CDR1 MNHEY and CDR2 SMNVEV (reference sequence). V lost 7 bases, J lost 0 bases, and 12 bases lay in between.

This clonotype was recorded a few times. V usage is TRBV11-3 and J usage is TRBJ1-1; no firm D call. There are 10 residues in the CDR3. V lost 8 bases, J lost 7 bases, and 8 bases lay in between. Germline V gene data show CDR1 as SGHNT and CDR2 as YENEEA. Here the CDR3 DNA reads TGTGCCAGCGGACTGCTTGAAGCTTTCTTT. The encoded protein is CASGLLEAFF.

Remarks on this clonotype: A read error may account for a junction end that differs from germline. The chain couples TRBV5-1 to TRBJ2-4; 8 bases are a match to TRBD1. Germline V gene sequence: CDR1 SGHRS, CDR2 YFSETQ. CDR3 size: 17 residues. The CDR3 spells CVSSLVAGPTGENIQYF. The CDR3 bases are TGCGTCAGCAGCTTGGTTGCTGGTCCGACAGGGGAAAACATTCAGTACTTC.

This rearrangement joins TRBV7-6 to TRBJ1-4; TRBD1 might be the D (6 bases). Germline loops: CDR1 SGHVS, CDR2 FNYEAQ. V was cut by 5 bases and J by 7 bases, with 29 bases left in between. The CDR3 loop spans 19 amino acids. The CDR3 loop is CASSLRGAWSGDGGEKLFF. The CDR3 DNA is TGTGCCAGCAGCCTACGTGGGGCTTGGTCAGGGGACGGGGGTGAAAAACTGTTTTTT.

In its sample, this clonotype was seen many times. The V gene is TRBV7-9, the J gene TRBJ1-5, with D unresolved. This CDR3 is built from 13 residues. Trimming pared 3 bases from V and 6 bases from J, leaving 9 bases between. Germline V gene sequence: CDR1 SEHNR, CDR2 FQNEAQ (reference sequence). Written as DNA, the CDR3 is TGTGCCAGCAGCTTTGGGCCCGGTCAGCCCCAGCATTTT. It is translated as CASSFGPGQPQHF.